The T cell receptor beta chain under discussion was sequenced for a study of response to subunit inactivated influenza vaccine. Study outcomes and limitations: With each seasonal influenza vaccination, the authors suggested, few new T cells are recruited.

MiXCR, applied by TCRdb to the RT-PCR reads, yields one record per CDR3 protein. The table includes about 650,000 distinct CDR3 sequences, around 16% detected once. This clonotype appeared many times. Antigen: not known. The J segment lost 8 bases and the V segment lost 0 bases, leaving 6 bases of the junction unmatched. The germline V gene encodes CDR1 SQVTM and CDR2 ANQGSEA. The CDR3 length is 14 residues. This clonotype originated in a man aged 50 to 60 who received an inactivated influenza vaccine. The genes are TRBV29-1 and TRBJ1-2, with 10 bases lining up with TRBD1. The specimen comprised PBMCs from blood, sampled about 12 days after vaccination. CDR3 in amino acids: CSVEDRDRGLGYTF. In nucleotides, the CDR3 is TGCAGCGTTGAAGACCGGGACAGGGGCCTAGGCTACACCTTC.